This TCR beta chain was identified in a study of T-cell memory formation after mild COVID-19. Study in general: TCR clustering was largely donor specific.

CDR1 SGHNT and CDR2 YENEEA come from the germline V gene. The CDR3 has 13 residues. Between the trimmed V and J ends, which lost 1 base and 5 bases, there was a span of 7 bases. TCRdb re-derived calls from the 5' RACE reads in MiXCR, one entry per CDR3 protein. The sample gives fewer than 140,000 distinct CDR3 sequences, approximately 17% of which show up once; 28% is in the top ten. This sequence joins TRBV11-3 and TRBJ2-3; D gene uncertain. The source material was PBMCs or a T cell subset sorted from them (not recorded which). This TCR came from an adult woman who had mild COVID-19 (a few samples of this study predate the infection). Cell type and time point are not known. CDR3 in DNA: TGTGCCAGCAGCTTAGTTGACCTAGATACGCAGTATTTT. Amino acids: CASSLVDLDTQYF.